The 7 T cell receptor beta chains below were found in one sample sequenced in a study of OX40 agonist ivuxolimab in advanced cancers. Sequencing used immunoSEQ multiplex PCR; TCRdb keeps in-frame clones, though not all of them. The table has 35,000 to 45,000 clones, 86% seen once. The source material was CD4+ or CD8+ T cells sorted from blood, sampled in a trial of the OX40 agonist ivuxolimab. Receptor source: an adult with an advanced solid tumor such as melanoma, head and neck, liver or kidney cancer.

This rearrangement joins TRBV11-2 to TRBJ1-1; no reliable D call. The CDR3 runs to 16 residues. Germline V gene sequence: CDR1 SGHAT, CDR2 FQNNGV. V was cut by 0 bases and J by 4 bases, with 15 bases left in between. CDR3 DNA: TGTGCCAGCAGCTTAGATCGGGGAGGGCCGGGCACTGAAGCTTTCTTT. As protein: CASSLDRGGPGTEAFF.

V and J are TRBV6-5 and TRBJ1-4; D unresolved. Between the trimmed V and J ends, which lost 2 bases and 8 bases, there was a span of 3 bases. The CDR3 is 11 residues long. Germline CDR1 is MNHEY and CDR2 is SVGAGI. The CDR3 nucleotides are TGTGCCAGCAGTTACGGGGAAAAACTGTTTTTT. This gives the protein CASSYGEKLFF.

The chain carries TRBV9 and TRBJ2-7; D unclear. The germline CDR1 and CDR2 sequences are SGDLS and YYNGEE. This CDR3 is 14 amino acids long. Deletions cut 4 bases from V and 2 bases from J, with 13 bases between. The CDR3 coding sequence is TGTGCCAGCAGCCAAGACGACCTAACCTACGAGCAGTACTTC. It yields the protein CASSQDDLTYEQYF. Filled out from reference TRBV9 and TRBJ2-7, the complete variable domain reads DSGVTQTPKHLITATGQRVTLRCSPRSGDLSVYWYQQSLDQGLQFLIQYYNGEERAKGNILERFSAQQFPDLHSELNLSSLELGDSALYFCASSQDDLTYEQYFGPGTRLTVT.

The chain recombines TRBV23-1 with TRBJ2-4; D remains ambiguous. TRBV23-1 counts as an open reading frame of uncertain function. This CDR3 spans 15 amino acids. Trimming removed 6 bases from V and 8 bases from J, with 20 bases in between. The DNA of the CDR3 is TGCGCCAGCAGCCCTTCCTCGGCCAGAAACGACATTCAGTACTTC. This gives the protein CASSPSSARNDIQYF.

The chain is built from TRBV9 and TRBJ2-5; 10 positions match TRBD2. Trimming removed 3 bases from V and 5 bases from J; junction bases left unmatched: 4. CDR3 length: 14 amino acids. The germline CDR1 and CDR2 sequences are SGDLS and YYNGEE. This CDR3 reads CASSASGGAETQYF. The CDR3 DNA follows: TGTGCCAGCAGCGCCAGCGGGGGGGCGGAGACCCAGTACTTC.

The chain employs TRBV4-1 and TRBJ2-7, with TRBD1 identical over 7 bases. The CDR3 is 14 amino acids. In germline, CDR1 is MGHRA, CDR2 YSYEKL. With V trimmed by 4 bases and J by 2 bases, 5 bases remained unmatched. The CDR3 nucleotides are TGCGCCAGCAGCCGGGGCAGGGGGACCTACGAGCAGTACTTC. Its translation is CASSRGRGTYEQYF.

The chain links TRBV5-1 to TRBJ2-2; no firm D call. Germline assignment: CDR1 SGHRS and CDR2 YFSETQ. Trimming pared 6 bases from V and 4 bases from J, leaving 13 bases between. This CDR3 comprises 14 residues. The CDR3: CASNILGSTGELFF. Written as DNA, the CDR3 is TGCGCCAGCAATATCCTCGGAAGCACCGGGGAGCTGTTTTTT.